The T cell receptor beta chain described here comes from a study of beta chain features in type 1 diabetes. Findings and limits, study-wide: Insertion counts at VDJ junctions were lower in type 1 diabetes patients, who also showed more deletions there.

This clone was seen a handful of times. Its antigen is not known. The germline CDR1 and CDR2 sequences are SGHTA and FQGNSA. V gave up 5 bases and J gave up 3 bases, with 14 bases separating them. This CDR3 is 14 amino acids long. One heparinised draw, averaging about 116 mL, was taken per donor. Stem cell-like memory, regulatory, central memory and naive CD4+ cells were sorted via CD45RO/CCR7/CD25/CD127/CD95/CD27. Purity of each sorted population was above 95%. The authors reverse transcribed all of the isolated RNA, so sequencing captured expressed TCRB transcripts. Only in-frame clones appear in the TCRdb table, and some are missing; sequencing was by immunoSEQ multiplex PCR. The repertoire holds approximately 300,000 clones, with approximately 10% as singletons.

Source material: naive CD4+ T cells from blood. The receptor was derived from a woman aged 25 to 39 in good health. V is TRBV7-2 and J is TRBJ2-7, with D possibly being TRBD2 (6 bases). The CDR3 spells CASSPDGTVYEQYF. The CDR3, as DNA: TGTGCCAGCAGCCCGGATGGGACTGTCTACGAGCAGTACTTC.